The rows below give T cell receptor beta chains drawn from one sample of a study of blood T cell repertoires in COVID-19. Some clones are missing from TCRdb's copy, which holds only in-frame ones; the method was immunoSEQ multiplex PCR. The table lists roughly 100,000 clones, about 90% of them singletons, with roughly 11% in the top ten. The sequenced sample consisted of peripheral blood. Every receptor here comes from a woman aged 25 to 45 with acute or convalescent COVID-19. Each CDR3 is given with its conserved first and last residue. The order of the fields is V gene, J gene, D gene, clone size, CDR3 DNA, CDR3 protein. D genes are given only for firm matches. A clone size is listed for some rows: how often the clone was seen (once, few, many), or a class if it is expanded.

V: TRBV5-1; J: TRBJ1-2; D: NA; size: NA; DNA: TGCGCCAGCAGCTTGGTGCCGGGGGAGGGCTATGGCTACACCTTC; CDR3: CASSLVPGEGYGYTF
V: TRBV10-3; J: TRBJ1-1; D: NA; size: once; DNA: TGTGCCATCAGTGTGCCAGGGTCGGCCACTGAAGCTTTCTTT; CDR3: CAISVPGSATEAFF
V: TRBV4-2; J: TRBJ2-2; D: NA; size: NA; DNA: TGTGCCAGCAGCCACAGCGGTATCGGCGGGGAGCTGTTTTTT; CDR3: CASSHSGIGGELFF
V: TRBV5-1; J: TRBJ1-1; D: TRBD1; size: few; DNA: TGCGCCAGCAGCCCGGGACAGTCGAACACTGAAGCTTTCTTT; CDR3: CASSPGQSNTEAFF
V: TRBV9; J: TRBJ1-1; D: NA; size: once; DNA: TGTGCCAGCAGCGGGCAGGGCATCGCAGGATCGGGTGGTATCGCCACTGAAGCTTTCTTT; CDR3: CASSGQGIAGSGGIATEAFF
V: TRBV5-6; J: TRBJ2-7; D: NA; size: NA; DNA: TGTGCCAGCAGCTTGCCAGAAAGCTACGAGCAGTACTTC; CDR3: CASSLPESYEQYF
V: TRBV4-1; J: TRBJ2-3; D: TRBD2; size: NA; DNA: TGCGCCAGCAGCCAGGGTTCATGGACTAGCGGACTATTTGGGGGGAATACGCAGTATTTT; CDR3: CASSQGSWTSGLFGGNTQYF
V: TRBV12-5; J: TRBJ1-2; D: NA; size: NA; DNA: TGTGCTAGTGGTTTGAGGTTAGGGGGAGGCTACACCTTC; CDR3: CASGLRLGGGYTF
V: TRBV6-6; J: TRBJ2-7; D: TRBD1; size: NA; DNA: TGTGCCAGCAGTTTACCCGGGACAGTCTACGAGCAGTACTTC; CDR3: CASSLPGTVYEQYF
V: TRBV28; J: TRBJ2-1; D: TRBD2; size: NA; DNA: TGTGCCAGCAGTTCGCGGGGGGGTCCCTACAATGAGCAGTTCTTC; CDR3: CASSSRGGPYNEQFF
V: TRBV28; J: TRBJ1-2; D: NA; size: NA; DNA: TGTGCCAGCAGTTTGCAGGGGCTGAGTGGCTACACCTTC; CDR3: CASSLQGLSGYTF
V: TRBV5-1; J: TRBJ2-3; D: NA; size: few; DNA: TGCGCCAGCAGCTTTGGTGCGCAGGGGGATACGCAGTATTTT; CDR3: CASSFGAQGDTQYF
V: TRBV2; J: TRBJ1-2; D: NA; size: few; DNA: TGTGCCAGCAGTGAAAGGGGGTCCTTATATGGCTACACCTTC; CDR3: CASSERGSLYGYTF
V: TRBV7-3; J: TRBJ2-2; D: TRBD1; size: NA; DNA: TGTGCCAGCAGCCCCCCCGGGACAGGGGTCGGGGAGCTGTTTTTT; CDR3: CASSPPGTGVGELFF
V: TRBV12-5; J: TRBJ1-1; D: TRBD1; size: NA; DNA: TGTGCTAGTGGTTCGGGACAGCCGAACACTGAAGCTTTCTTT; CDR3: CASGSGQPNTEAFF
V: TRBV3-1/TRBV3-2; J: TRBJ2-7; D: TRBD2; size: NA; DNA: TGTGCCAGCAGCTCAGGACTAGCGGGGTACGAGCAGTACTTC; CDR3: CASSSGLAGYEQYF
V: TRBV7-9; J: TRBJ1-2; D: TRBD1; size: NA; DNA: TGTGCCAGCAGCTCGGGGGGACAGGGAGGGAGCTACACCTTC; CDR3: CASSSGGQGGSYTF
V: TRBV7-2; J: TRBJ1-5; D: NA; size: NA; DNA: TGTGCCAGCAGCCGGCGGGGGCAGGGCGGTCAGCCCCAGCATTTT; CDR3: CASSRRGQGGQPQHF
V: TRBV5-1; J: TRBJ2-1; D: NA; size: NA; DNA: TGCGCCAGCAGCTTGCAAGGCGGAACCTACAATGAGCAGTTCTTC; CDR3: CASSLQGGTYNEQFF
V: TRBV12-3/TRBV12-4; J: TRBJ1-2; D: NA; size: NA; DNA: TGTGCCAGCAGTCGTGGGCTGGTCTATGGCTACACCTTC; CDR3: CASSRGLVYGYTF
V: TRBV4-1; J: TRBJ1-1; D: NA; size: NA; DNA: TGCGCCAGCAGCCAAGACTACAGGCTAAAGAACACTGAAGCTTTCTTT; CDR3: CASSQDYRLKNTEAFF
V: TRBV28; J: TRBJ2-7; D: NA; size: NA; DNA: TGTGCCAGCAGTACCTATACAGGGAGGGTAGCCTACGAGCAGTACTTC; CDR3: CASSTYTGRVAYEQYF
V: TRBV18; J: TRBJ2-7; D: NA; size: NA; DNA: TGTGCCAGCTCACCCCGGTCCGAGGGCGCCGAGCAGTACTTC; CDR3: CASSPRSEGAEQYF
V: TRBV6-5; J: TRBJ2-3; D: TRBD2; size: few; DNA: TGTGCCAGCAATAGCGGGGGTTACGCAGATACGCAGTATTTT; CDR3: CASNSGGYADTQYF
V: TRBV5-1; J: TRBJ2-7; D: TRBD1; size: NA; DNA: TGCGCCAGCAGACTGGCCGGGACAGCGTCCTACGAGCAGTACTTC; CDR3: CASRLAGTASYEQYF
V: TRBV5-6; J: TRBJ2-3; D: TRBD1; size: NA; DNA: TGTGCCAGCAGCCTCACCACGACAGGGGCTAGCACAGATACGCAGTATTTT; CDR3: CASSLTTTGASTDTQYF
V: TRBV6-1; J: TRBJ1-2; D: NA; size: NA; DNA: TGTGCCAGCAGTGATGACACGCTAATCTATGGCTACACCTTC; CDR3: CASSDDTLIYGYTF
V: TRBV28; J: TRBJ1-2; D: NA; size: NA; DNA: TGTGCCAGCAGTTACTACAGGGACGGCTACACCTTC; CDR3: CASSYYRDGYTF
V: TRBV6-1; J: TRBJ1-2; D: NA; size: NA; DNA: TGTGCCAGCAGTGAAGCTCCGGGGACATACTATGGCTACACCTTC; CDR3: CASSEAPGTYYGYTF
V: TRBV7-8; J: TRBJ1-5; D: NA; size: NA; DNA: TGTGCCAGCAGCCCCAACACGGGGGGCAATCAGCCCCAGCATTTT; CDR3: CASSPNTGGNQPQHF
V: TRBV7-2; J: TRBJ1-3; D: NA; size: NA; DNA: TGTGCCAGCAGCCCCCGGGGTAATGACCTCTCTGGAAACACCATATATTTT; CDR3: CASSPRGNDLSGNTIYF
V: TRBV27; J: TRBJ2-3; D: TRBD2; size: NA; DNA: TGTGCCAGCAGTCCCGGGACTAGTAGACATGCAGATACGCAGTATTTT; CDR3: CASSPGTSRHADTQYF
V: TRBV7-2; J: TRBJ2-3; D: NA; size: NA; DNA: TGTGCCAGCAGCTTAGGAAGAACATACCCCACAGATACGCAGTATTTT; CDR3: CASSLGRTYPTDTQYF